This is a list of T cell receptor beta chains from one sample in a study of T cell responses to AZD1222 COVID-19 vaccine. The table came from immunoSEQ multiplex PCR; TCRdb's copy has only in-frame clones and leaves some out. Of 110,000 or so clones listed, around 89% were seen once; the top ten hold approximately 6.5%. Sequenced here: peripheral blood, sampled 28 days after the second AZD1222 dose. These TCRs come from an adult who received the AZD1222 COVID-19 vaccine. CDR3s include the opening cysteine and the closing phenylalanine or tryptophan. Each record gives: CDR3 DNA, CDR3 protein, V gene, D gene, J gene, clone size. A D gene is named only where the DNA matches it firmly. Part of the rows lack a size; the others show once, few, many or a class for expanded clones.

cdr3_nt: TGTGCCAGCAGGGACAGGGGGGCGTGGGGCTACACCTTC
cdr3_aa: CASRDRGAWGYTF
v_call: TRBV12-3/TRBV12-4
d_call: TRBD1
j_call: TRBJ1-2
clone_size: -

cdr3_nt: TGTGCCAGCAGTTTAGCAGTTAGCACAGATACGCAGTATTTT
cdr3_aa: CASSLAVSTDTQYF
v_call: TRBV27
d_call: -
j_call: TRBJ2-3
clone_size: -

cdr3_nt: TGTGCCAGCTCACCGACAGGGGGGGACTCCTACGAGCAGTACTTC
cdr3_aa: CASSPTGGDSYEQYF
v_call: TRBV18
d_call: TRBD1
j_call: TRBJ2-7
clone_size: -

cdr3_nt: TGTGCCAGCAGCTTAGCGCGCCTAGCGGGATTGGGGGCCGGGGAGCTGTTTTTT
cdr3_aa: CASSLARLAGLGAGELFF
v_call: TRBV7-9
d_call: TRBD2
j_call: TRBJ2-2
clone_size: -

cdr3_nt: TGTGCCAGCAGTTTGGGGTTCTATGAGACCCAGTACTTC
cdr3_aa: CASSLGFYETQYF
v_call: TRBV27
d_call: -
j_call: TRBJ2-5
clone_size: -

cdr3_nt: TGTGCCAGCTCACCTTACGACAGGTGGGAACTCTTTACCTTC
cdr3_aa: CASSPYDRWELFTF
v_call: TRBV18
d_call: -
j_call: TRBJ1-2
clone_size: -

cdr3_nt: TGCGCCAGCAGTGGGACTAGCGGGATCGGCTACGAGCAGTACTTC
cdr3_aa: CASSGTSGIGYEQYF
v_call: TRBV10-1
d_call: TRBD2
j_call: TRBJ2-7
clone_size: -

cdr3_nt: TGCGCCAGCAGCCAACGGACAGGGGGTGGTGAAAAACTGTTTTTT
cdr3_aa: CASSQRTGGGEKLFF
v_call: TRBV4-1
d_call: TRBD1
j_call: TRBJ1-4
clone_size: -

cdr3_nt: TGTGCCATCAGTGAGTCATATGGGGAGCAGTACTTC
cdr3_aa: CAISESYGEQYF
v_call: TRBV10-3
d_call: -
j_call: TRBJ2-7
clone_size: -

cdr3_nt: TGTGCCAGCAGCCTAGCCGGGACAGAATACGAGCAGTACTTC
cdr3_aa: CASSLAGTEYEQYF
v_call: TRBV11-3
d_call: TRBD1
j_call: TRBJ2-7
clone_size: -

cdr3_nt: TGTGCCAGCAGCAAATCAGGGGGCTCCTACAATGAGCAGTTCTTC
cdr3_aa: CASSKSGGSYNEQFF
v_call: TRBV21-1
d_call: -
j_call: TRBJ2-1
clone_size: -

cdr3_nt: TGTGCCACCAGCCCTAATTCTGGACAGGATTCCTACGAGCAGTACTTC
cdr3_aa: CATSPNSGQDSYEQYF
v_call: TRBV24-1
d_call: TRBD1
j_call: TRBJ2-7
clone_size: -

cdr3_nt: TGTGCCAGCAGTTCAAGGACAGGGGATGTGGGCTCCTATAATTCACCCCTCCACTTT
cdr3_aa: CASSSRTGDVGSYNSPLHF
v_call: TRBV27
d_call: TRBD1
j_call: TRBJ1-6
clone_size: -

cdr3_nt: TGTGCCAGCATCAGGGGGCTCGGGCAGCCCCAGCATTTT
cdr3_aa: CASIRGLGQPQHF
v_call: TRBV2
d_call: TRBD1
j_call: TRBJ1-5
clone_size: -

cdr3_nt: TGTGCCTGGGGCCAATGGATCGGGAACACTGAAGCTTTCTTT
cdr3_aa: CAWGQWIGNTEAFF
v_call: TRBV30
d_call: -
j_call: TRBJ1-1
clone_size: -

cdr3_nt: TGTGCCAGCAGCCCGTGGGGGGGCGGCACTGAAGCTTTCTTT
cdr3_aa: CASSPWGGGTEAFF
v_call: TRBV5-6
d_call: -
j_call: TRBJ1-1
clone_size: -

cdr3_nt: TGTGCCAGTAGTATTCTCGGGCAGGGAAACACCGGGGAGCTGTTTTTT
cdr3_aa: CASSILGQGNTGELFF
v_call: TRBV19
d_call: -
j_call: TRBJ2-2
clone_size: -

cdr3_nt: TGTGCCAGCAGCCAAGAAGGGGGAGGGGGAGATGAAGCTTTCTTT
cdr3_aa: CASSQEGGGGDEAFF
v_call: TRBV3-1/TRBV3-2
d_call: -
j_call: TRBJ1-1
clone_size: -

cdr3_nt: TGTGCTAGCAGCTTTGGGGGAACCACAGATACGCAGTATTTT
cdr3_aa: CASSFGGTTDTQYF
v_call: TRBV7-7
d_call: -
j_call: TRBJ2-3
clone_size: -

cdr3_nt: TGTGCCAGCAACCTAAGAGGGACAGGGCCCTCCTACGAGCAGTACTTC
cdr3_aa: CASNLRGTGPSYEQYF
v_call: TRBV28
d_call: TRBD1
j_call: TRBJ2-7
clone_size: -

cdr3_nt: TGTGCCACCAGCAGAGATCTTTTTGATTCGCGAGAGCAGTACTTC
cdr3_aa: CATSRDLFDSREQYF
v_call: TRBV15
d_call: -
j_call: TRBJ2-7
clone_size: once

cdr3_nt: TGCGCCAGCAGTTACTCGAGACAGTCAACGAGGGGGTCGGAAGCTTTCTTT
cdr3_aa: CASSYSRQSTRGSEAFF
v_call: TRBV6-2/TRBV6-3
d_call: -
j_call: TRBJ1-1
clone_size: -

cdr3_nt: TGTGCCAGCAGCTTAGTATCGGGGGTCACTGAAGCTTTCTTT
cdr3_aa: CASSLVSGVTEAFF
v_call: TRBV11-2
d_call: -
j_call: TRBJ1-1
clone_size: -

cdr3_nt: TGTGCCAGCAGTCGAAAAACCGGGGAGCTGTTTTTT
cdr3_aa: CASSRKTGELFF
v_call: TRBV11-1
d_call: -
j_call: TRBJ2-2
clone_size: -

cdr3_nt: TGTGCCAGCAGCACCCAAAGCGGGGGGCTAAGCACAGATACGCAGTATTTT
cdr3_aa: CASSTQSGGLSTDTQYF
v_call: TRBV7-2
d_call: TRBD2
j_call: TRBJ2-3
clone_size: -

cdr3_nt: TGTGCCAGCAGTCCAGGGGATGGCTACACCTTC
cdr3_aa: CASSPGDGYTF
v_call: TRBV2
d_call: -
j_call: TRBJ1-2
clone_size: -

cdr3_nt: TGTGCCAGCAGTGAAGGGGGGACAGGGGTGGCCTCTGGGGCCAACGTCCTGACTTTC
cdr3_aa: CASSEGGTGVASGANVLTF
v_call: TRBV2
d_call: TRBD1
j_call: TRBJ2-6
clone_size: -

cdr3_nt: TGTGCCAGCAGCCAAGCGTTTATGGCAGGGGGCCAAAGCTCCTACAATGAGCAGTTCTTC
cdr3_aa: CASSQAFMAGGQSSYNEQFF
v_call: TRBV3-1/TRBV3-2
d_call: TRBD1
j_call: TRBJ2-1
clone_size: -

cdr3_nt: TGTGCCAGTAGTATAGTTGCCGGGACGGTAGGTTTCTTT
cdr3_aa: CASSIVAGTVGFF
v_call: TRBV19
d_call: -
j_call: TRBJ1-1
clone_size: -

cdr3_nt: TGTGCCAGCAGTTACCCCAGCGGTAACACTGAAGCTTTCTTT
cdr3_aa: CASSYPSGNTEAFF
v_call: TRBV6-7
d_call: -
j_call: TRBJ1-1
clone_size: -

cdr3_nt: TGTGCCATCAGTGACGGGACTAGCGGGGAGAGTGAGACCCAGTACTTC
cdr3_aa: CAISDGTSGESETQYF
v_call: TRBV10-3
d_call: TRBD2
j_call: TRBJ2-5
clone_size: -

cdr3_nt: TGTGCTAGTGGTTTGGCGTGGGGAACTGAAGCTTTCTTT
cdr3_aa: CASGLAWGTEAFF
v_call: TRBV12-5
d_call: -
j_call: TRBJ1-1
clone_size: -

cdr3_nt: TGTGCCAGCACCCCCCGGGACTGGGGCCCCTACGAGCAGTACTTC
cdr3_aa: CASTPRDWGPYEQYF
v_call: TRBV21-1
d_call: -
j_call: TRBJ2-7
clone_size: once

cdr3_nt: TGTGCCAGCAGCCAAACCGAGGTGGATACGCAGTATTTT
cdr3_aa: CASSQTEVDTQYF
v_call: TRBV3-1/TRBV3-2
d_call: -
j_call: TRBJ2-3
clone_size: -

cdr3_nt: TGTGCCAGCAGCTTAGTAGGAGAATCACCCCTCCACTTT
cdr3_aa: CASSLVGESPLHF
v_call: TRBV11-1
d_call: -
j_call: TRBJ1-6
clone_size: -

cdr3_nt: TGTGCCAGCAGCGATTCTCGGTATGGCTACACCTTC
cdr3_aa: CASSDSRYGYTF
v_call: TRBV27
d_call: -
j_call: TRBJ1-2
clone_size: -

cdr3_nt: TGTGCCTGGAGAGCCCTCGGGACAGGGATCAGGCGACCTAACTATGGCTACACCTTC
cdr3_aa: CAWRALGTGIRRPNYGYTF
v_call: TRBV30
d_call: TRBD1
j_call: TRBJ1-2
clone_size: -

cdr3_nt: TGTGCCAGCAGCTCCCAAGCGGGTCCCTACAATGAGCAGTTCTTC
cdr3_aa: CASSSQAGPYNEQFF
v_call: TRBV7-2
d_call: -
j_call: TRBJ2-1
clone_size: -

cdr3_nt: TGTGCCAGCAGCTCGCGAACCGCGGCAGGTGGGGAGCTGTTTTTT
cdr3_aa: CASSSRTAAGGELFF
v_call: TRBV5-4
d_call: -
j_call: TRBJ2-2
clone_size: once

cdr3_nt: TGTGCCAGCAGCCCCCGGTCCGGGACTAGCGGATACAATGAGCAGTTCTTC
cdr3_aa: CASSPRSGTSGYNEQFF
v_call: TRBV7-8
d_call: TRBD2
j_call: TRBJ2-1
clone_size: once

cdr3_nt: TGCAGCGTAGTTCCGGGACAGGGAACCTACAATGAGCAGTTCTTC
cdr3_aa: CSVVPGQGTYNEQFF
v_call: TRBV29-1
d_call: TRBD1
j_call: TRBJ2-1
clone_size: -

cdr3_nt: TGTGCCAGCAGCTTAAACAGCAGAAACACTGAAGCTTTCTTT
cdr3_aa: CASSLNSRNTEAFF
v_call: TRBV7-9
d_call: -
j_call: TRBJ1-1
clone_size: -